The rows below give T cell receptor beta chains drawn from one sample of a study of cytomegalovirus exposure and HLA in healthy donors. Profiling relied on immunoSEQ multiplex PCR, and the TCRdb table lists in-frame clones only, not all of them. The table includes 90,000 to 120,000 clones, around 80% detected once. The sequencing input was PBMCs. These receptors all come from a man aged 30 to 45 in good health and CMV-seropositive. Each CDR3 is given with its conserved first and last residue. Clone size is shown for a subset of rows, as once, few, many or a class of expanded clone.

j_call v_call cdr3_length clone_size cdr3_aa
TRBJ1-5 TRBV2 16 - CASSNRIGGDNQPQHF
TRBJ2-2 TRBV9 16 - CASSVPGGTNTGELFF
TRBJ1-2 TRBV30 12 once CASAQGASGYTF
- TRBV11-2 16 - CASRAPGQGARETQYF
TRBJ1-1 TRBV7-9 14 - CASSLGAGLTEAFF
TRBJ2-5 TRBV10-3 13 - CAISVQEQETQYF
TRBJ1-4 TRBV18 15 - CASSGGASHNEKLFF
TRBJ2-7 TRBV30 12 - CAWSVWGDEQYF
TRBJ1-1 TRBV5-1 13 - CASSQGMNTEAFF
TRBJ1-3 TRBV5-1 18 - CASSLRFGGAFSGNTIYF
TRBJ2-5 TRBV7-7 15 - CASSSPTGGGETQYF
TRBJ1-2 TRBV12-5 14 - CASGLRDRIYGYTF
TRBJ1-5 TRBV4-1 15 - CASSRGQGALQPQHF
TRBJ1-2 TRBV2 11 - CASEHVEGYTF
TRBJ1-2 TRBV11-1 11 - CASSPLYGYTF
TRBJ2-3 TRBV29-1 17 - CSVQELAGTTSTDTQYF
TRBJ1-1 TRBV19 13 - CASSPQGPSEAFF
TRBJ2-3 TRBV7-3 14 - CASSPTGGTDTQYF
TRBJ2-7 TRBV18 15 - CASSPGRGKAYEQYF
TRBJ1-1 TRBV7-9 14 once CASSSRQGGTEAFF
TRBJ2-6 TRBV6-5 14 - CASSPQTGANVLTF
TRBJ1-2 TRBV6-4 13 - CASSGQGIGGYTF
TRBJ2-7 TRBV5-4 16 - CASSLARGQGNYEQYF
TRBJ2-2 TRBV7-9 14 once CASSLIAETGELFF
TRBJ2-2 TRBV6-5 15 - CASSYGTGLAGELFF
TRBJ2-7 TRBV5-1 14 - CASSLARGNHEQYF
TRBJ2-1 TRBV14 16 - CASSLLGRGAYNEQFF
TRBJ1-6 TRBV11-2 16 - CASSPDRGYGPSPLHF